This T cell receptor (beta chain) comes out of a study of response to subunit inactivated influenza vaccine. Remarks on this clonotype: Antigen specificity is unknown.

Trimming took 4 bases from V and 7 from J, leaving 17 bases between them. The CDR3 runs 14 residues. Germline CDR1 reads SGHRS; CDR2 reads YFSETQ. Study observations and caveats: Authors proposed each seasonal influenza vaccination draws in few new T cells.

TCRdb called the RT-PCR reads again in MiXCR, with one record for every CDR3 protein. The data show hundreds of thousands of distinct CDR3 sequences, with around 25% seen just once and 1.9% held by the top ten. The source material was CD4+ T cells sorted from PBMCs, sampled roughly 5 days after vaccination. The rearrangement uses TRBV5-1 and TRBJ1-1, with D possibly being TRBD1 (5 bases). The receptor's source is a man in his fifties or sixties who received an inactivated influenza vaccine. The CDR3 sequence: CASSPTLTQGEAFF. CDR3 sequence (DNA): TGCGCCAGCAGCCCAACCCTTACTCAGGGTGAAGCTTTCTTT.